The 5 T cell receptor beta chains below were found in one sample sequenced in a study of cytomegalovirus exposure and HLA in healthy donors. Amplification used 60 Vbeta primers and 13 Jbeta primers. Clones were sequenced by immunoSEQ multiplex PCR, and TCRdb holds only the in-frame ones, with some missing. The table records nearly 65,000 clones, approximately 76% of them present only once. The sequencing sample was made of PBMCs. These receptors were collected from a man aged 50-59 years in good health and CMV-seronegative.

The gene calls are TRBV29-1 and TRBJ2-1; 10 nucleotides align to TRBD2. The CDR3 spans 17 residues. The junction had 8 bases not matched to a gene; V was cut back by 3 bases and J by 0 bases. Per germline, CDR1 SQVTM and CDR2 ANQGSEA. The CDR3 loop reads CSVEIAGGPSSYNEQFF. CDR3 nucleotides: TGCAGCGTTGAGATAGCGGGGGGTCCCAGCTCCTACAATGAGCAGTTCTTC.

The chain combines TRBV19 with TRBJ2-7; maybe TRBD1 (6 bases). Germline V CDR1 and CDR2: LNHDA, SQIVND (reference sequence). The CDR3 sequence is 15 residues long. Trimming stripped 6 bases from V and 3 bases from J, with 18 bases between. The CDR3 spells CASRPTTGLLYEQYF. CDR3 coding DNA: TGTGCCAGTAGGCCGACTACAGGGCTCCTCTACGAGCAGTACTTC.

The V call is TRBV10-2, the J call TRBJ2-7; D ambiguous. The ends were cut back, 2 bases at V and 1 base at J, with 3 bases in the middle. Germline-derived CDR1 and CDR2 are WSHSY and SAAADI. The CDR3 covers 12 residues. CDR3 coding DNA: TGCGCCAGCAGTGAGCCGTCCTACGAGCAGTACTTC. This sequence encodes CASSEPSYEQYF.

This clone was detected only once. The chain couples TRBV11-3 to TRBJ2-1, with TRBD2 identical over 11 bases. Germline CDR1 reads SGHNT; CDR2 reads YENEEA. The J segment lost 4 bases and the V segment lost 5 bases, leaving 4 bases of the junction unmatched. The CDR3 is 15 residues long. CDR3 amino acids: CASSTSGGPYNEQFF. CDR3 DNA sequence: TGTGCCAGCAGCACTAGCGGGGGACCTTACAATGAGCAGTTCTTC.

The chain joins TRBV5-6 to TRBJ1-2; no firm D call. The V gene's germline CDR1 is SGHDT and CDR2 YYEEEE. The CDR3 sequence is 11 residues long. V shed 1 base and J shed 8 bases, with 6 bases lying between them. The CDR3 spells CASSLREGYTF. CDR3 in DNA: TGTGCCAGCAGCTTGCGGGAGGGCTACACCTTC.